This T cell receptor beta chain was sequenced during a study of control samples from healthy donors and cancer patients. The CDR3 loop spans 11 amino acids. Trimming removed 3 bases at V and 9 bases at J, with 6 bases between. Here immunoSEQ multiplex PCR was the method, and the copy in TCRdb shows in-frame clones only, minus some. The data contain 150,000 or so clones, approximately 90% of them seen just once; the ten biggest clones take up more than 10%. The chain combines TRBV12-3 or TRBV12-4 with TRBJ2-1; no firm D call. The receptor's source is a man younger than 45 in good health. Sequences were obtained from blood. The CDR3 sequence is CASSFRVEQFF. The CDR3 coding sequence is TGTGCCAGCAGTTTCCGTGTTGAGCAGTTCTTC.